This TCR beta chain was recorded in a study of glioma-infiltrating T cells. Using RNA template, CDR3s of TCR alpha and beta were amplified with iRepertoire arm-PCR. One entry per CDR3 protein results from TCRdb running MiXCR on the multiplex PCR reads. This sample has roughly 20,000 distinct CDR3 sequences, with just under 25% found just once. Germline CDR1 reads MNHEY; CDR2 reads SMNVEV (reference sequence). The CDR3 totals 14 residues. Trimming took 3 bases from V and 2 from J; bases not matched to a gene: 2. Sample: glioma tissue, nonneoplastic brain tissue, or PBMCs (not recorded which). The gene calls are TRBV27 and TRBJ1-1, with TRBD1 identical over 8 bases. The receptor was isolated from a human donor with low-grade glioma or glioblastoma, undergoing nonglioma brain surgery, or in good health (not recorded which). The CDR3 sequence: CASSFAGGNTEAFF. As DNA, the CDR3 is TGTGCCAGCAGTTTCGCAGGGGGCAACACTGAAGCTTTCTTT.